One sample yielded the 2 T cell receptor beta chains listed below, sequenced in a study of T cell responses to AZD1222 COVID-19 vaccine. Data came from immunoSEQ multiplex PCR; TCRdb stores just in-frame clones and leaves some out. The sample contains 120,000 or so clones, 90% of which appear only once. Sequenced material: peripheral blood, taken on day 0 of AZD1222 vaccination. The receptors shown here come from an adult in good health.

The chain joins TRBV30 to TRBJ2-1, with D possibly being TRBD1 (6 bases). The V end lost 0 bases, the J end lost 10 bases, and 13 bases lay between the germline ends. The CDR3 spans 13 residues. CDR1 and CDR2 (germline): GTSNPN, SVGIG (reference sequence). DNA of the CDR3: TGTGCCTGGAGTGTACCCCAAACAGGGGAGCAGTTCTTC. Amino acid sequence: CAWSVPQTGEQFF. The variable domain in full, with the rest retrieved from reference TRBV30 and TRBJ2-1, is SQTIHQWPATLVQPVGSPLSLECTVEGTSNPNLYWYRQAAGRGLQLLFYSVGIGQISSEVPQNLSASRPQDRQFILSSKKLLLSDSGFYLCAWSVPQTGEQFFGPGTRLTVL.

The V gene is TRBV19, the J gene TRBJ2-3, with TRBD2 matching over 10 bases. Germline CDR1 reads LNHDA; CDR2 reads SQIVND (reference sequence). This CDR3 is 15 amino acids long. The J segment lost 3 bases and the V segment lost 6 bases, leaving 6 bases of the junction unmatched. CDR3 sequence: CASSPRAGGTDTQYF. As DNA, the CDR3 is TGTGCCAGTAGCCCCCGAGCGGGAGGGACAGATACGCAGTATTTT.